This T cell receptor (beta chain) appears in the sequencing data of a study of human T cells and chemical hapten exposure. Study information: Women made up most patients, who had alopecia areata, totalis or universalis. The study, taken as a whole, reports: DPC sensitization produced no change in TCRs with frequency above 1 in 1000.

TCRdb recomputed calls from the RACE reads with MiXCR, one row per CDR3 protein. The table includes some 380,000 distinct CDR3 sequences, 4.8% detected once. Sample time point: patch test 1, 2 weeks after DPC sensitization. Stated treatment: therapeutic diphenylcyclopropenone sensitization with weekly scalp DPC. Comment on this clonotype: The antigen remains undetermined.

The CDR3 is made up of 14 amino acids. CDR1 is SQVTM, CDR2 ANQGSEA, per germline. V shed 7 bases, J shed 0 bases, and the junction held 9 bases outside the gene matches. Material: whole blood, obtained in connection with sensitization to the hapten diphenylcyclopropenone (DPC). This TCR came from a woman in her forties or fifties with alopecia areata. Some clones in this sample may be carry-over from other donors' samples. The chain uses TRBV29-1 and TRBJ2-7; 7 nucleotides align to TRBD2. The CDR3 loop reads CSARGGGYSYEQYF. DNA for the CDR3: TGCAGCGCCCGCGGCGGGGGATACTCCTACGAGCAGTACTTC.